This TCR beta chain was captured in a study of T cells in Graves' hyperthyroidism and ophthalmopathy. Template material for amplifying TCR beta CDR3 regions consisted of RNA transcripts. RT-PCR in the first round (using the HTBI primer set) targeted the TCR CDR3. TCRdb reprocessed the multiplex PCR reads with MiXCR, giving one entry per CDR3 protein. In the table there are nearly 600,000 distinct CDR3 sequences, approximately 15% of which are singletons. A NOSPECS grade of at least 4, a Clinical Activity Score of at least 3 and duration under 3 months were recorded in ophthalmopathy patients. V gave up 4 bases and J gave up 0 bases, with 13 bases separating them. Germline values: CDR1 MNHEY, CDR2 SMNVEV (reference sequence). The CDR3 consists of 15 residues. This clonotype was detected many times.

This TCR derives from a woman aged 18-29 years with Graves' ophthalmopathy. The V call is TRBV27, the J call TRBJ2-7, with a possible D match to TRBD2 (7 bases). Sequencing was carried out using blood. The CDR3 protein is CASSWRGRPSYEQYF. The CDR3 coding sequence is TGTGCCAGCAGTTGGCGGGGGCGTCCCTCCTACGAGCAGTACTTC.